This T cell receptor beta chain was found in a study of T cells after yellow fever vaccination. Study outcomes and limitations: Post-booster repertoires again held most primary-vaccination clones (96% CD4, 80% to 90% CD8). Some clonotypes were seen in both the CD4 and the CD8 compartments. These made up a small share and likely arose from convergent recombination. By day 5 rather than day 15, the secondary response had peaked, though it was weaker.

UMIs were added to TCR cDNA along with a universal primer site when it was made by 5'RACE template switching. TCRdb recomputed calls from the 5' RACE reads with MiXCR, one row per CDR3 protein. Here the sample spans under 700,000 distinct CDR3 sequences, around 16% being singletons. As to this clonotype: Its antigen is unidentified.

The CDR3 sequence is 14 residues long. Germline CDR1 reads SGHRS; CDR2 reads YFSETQ. Trimming removed 4 bases at V and 2 bases at J, with 11 bases between. The genes are TRBV5-1 and TRBJ2-3; D unclear. The sequence came from a man aged 18-30 years who received the YFV17D yellow fever vaccine. The material was PBMCs, obtained 5 days after the first yellow fever vaccination. DNA for the CDR3: TGCGCCAGCAGCCGCCGGGCCTACACAGATACGCAGTATTTT. This encodes CASSRRAYTDTQYF.